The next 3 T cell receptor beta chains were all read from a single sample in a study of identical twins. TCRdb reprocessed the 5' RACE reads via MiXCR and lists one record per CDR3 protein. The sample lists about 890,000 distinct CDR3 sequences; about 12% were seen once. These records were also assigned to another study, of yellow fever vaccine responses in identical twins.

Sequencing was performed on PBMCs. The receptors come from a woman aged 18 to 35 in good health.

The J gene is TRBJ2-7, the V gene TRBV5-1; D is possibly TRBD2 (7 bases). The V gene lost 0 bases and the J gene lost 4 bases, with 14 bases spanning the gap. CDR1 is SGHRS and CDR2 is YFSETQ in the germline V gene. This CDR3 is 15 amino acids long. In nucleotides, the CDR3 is TGCGCCAGCAGCTTGGTCGCGGGGGACACATACGAGCAGTACGTC. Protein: CASSLVAGDTYEQYV.

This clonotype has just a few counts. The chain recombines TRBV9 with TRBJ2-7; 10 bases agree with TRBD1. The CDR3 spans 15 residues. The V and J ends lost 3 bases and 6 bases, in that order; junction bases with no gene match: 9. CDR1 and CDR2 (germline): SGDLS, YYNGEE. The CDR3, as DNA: TGTGCCAGCAGCGCCGGACAGGGGGTAGTCGGCGAGCAGTACTTC. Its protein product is CASSAGQGVVGEQYF.

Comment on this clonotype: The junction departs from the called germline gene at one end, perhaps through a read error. CDR3 region: CASSLGYEPYF. CDR3 DNA: TGCGCCAGCAGCCTGGGATACGAGCCGTACTTC. The chain employs TRBV5-1 and TRBJ2-7, with D hard to call. Germline V gives CDR1 SGHRS, CDR2 YFSETQ. The CDR3 is made up of 11 amino acids.